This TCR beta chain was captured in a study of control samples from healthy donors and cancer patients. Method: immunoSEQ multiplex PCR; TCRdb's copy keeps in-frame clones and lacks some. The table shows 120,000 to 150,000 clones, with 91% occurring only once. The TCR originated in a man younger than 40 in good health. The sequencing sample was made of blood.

The CDR3 coding sequence is TGTGCCAGCAGCGTAGCTACCCGGGGTGGCTACACCTTC. It specifies CASSVATRGGYTF. The rearrangement uses TRBV9 and TRBJ1-2; no firm D call. Germline V gene lookup returns CDR1 SGDLS and CDR2 YYNGEE. The V end lost 0 bases, the J end lost 7 bases, and 10 bases lay between the germline ends. CDR3 length equals 13 residues.